This TCR beta chain emerged from a study of control samples from healthy donors and cancer patients. V was shortened by 2 bases and J by 4 bases, with 8 bases between the two germline ends. Germline V gene data show CDR1 as WNHNN and CDR2 as SYGVQD (reference sequence). This CDR3 contains 14 residues. The data were produced by immunoSEQ multiplex PCR, yet TCRdb's version contains in-frame clones alone and is incomplete. This sample has under 95,000 clones, with approximately 91% found just once. The sample comprised blood. The chain carries TRBV10-1 and TRBJ2-2; possibly TRBD2 for D (5 bases). This TCR derives from a woman aged 25 to 39 in good health. CDR3 bases: TGCGCCAGCAGTGAGAGGAGGCCCACCGGGGAGCTGTTTTTT. Residues: CASSERRPTGELFF.